This is a list of T cell receptor beta chains from one sample in a study of neurological immune-mediated disorders. In TCRdb, the 5' RACE reads were re-called with MiXCR into one record per CDR3 protein. Of around 60,000 distinct CDR3 sequences detected, about 3.7% appear once; the ten largest clones hold 7.1%. The sequenced sample consisted of PBMCs. The receptors originated from a woman in her fifties or sixties with multiple sclerosis. Both conserved end residues are part of each CDR3. The D gene is left open where the match is weak. Expanded clones get a size class; other rows say once, few or many, or leave the size out.

J gene | V gene | D gene | clone size | CDR3 DNA | CDR3 protein
TRBJ2-3 | TRBV29-1 | TRBD1 | many | TGCAGCGGCCAAAGGGGGCATGGGGCTTCCACAGATACGCAGTATTTT | CSGQRGHGASTDTQYF
TRBJ1-6 | TRBV15 | NA | many | TGTGCCACCAGCAGGATCGAGGGGGTTGTTTCACCCCTCCACTTT | CATSRIEGVVSPLHF
TRBJ2-1 | TRBV4-1 | TRBD2 | many | TGCGCCAGCAGCCAAGATCCCCCGACTAGCGGGGGACTATACAATGAGCAGTTCTTC | CASSQDPPTSGGLYNEQFF
TRBJ2-7 | TRBV18 | NA | few | TGTGCCAGCTCACCGACGACCGGGCGGTTAGCCTACGAGCAGTACTTC | CASSPTTGRLAYEQYF
TRBJ2-6 | TRBV20-1 | NA | few | TGCAGTGCTAGTCAGGGCGGACACCCTGGGGCCAACGTCCTGACTTTC | CSASQGGHPGANVLTF
TRBJ2-1 | TRBV5-1 | NA | many | TGCGCCAGCAGCTTGGCGGGAACCTACAATGAGCAGTTCTTC | CASSLAGTYNEQFF
TRBJ2-1 | TRBV20-1 | NA | many | TGCAGCCTAAGGGCGGGATATACATATGAGCAGTTCTTC | CSLRAGYTYEQFF
TRBJ2-1 | TRBV5-1 | NA | NA | TGCGCCAGCAGCTTGGGGGATACGCAGTTCTTC | CASSLGDTQFF
TRBJ2-2 | TRBV7-2 | NA | many | TGTGCCAGCAGCTTAGGGAGGGTGGGGGTCACCGGGGAGCTGTTTTTT | CASSLGRVGVTGELFF
TRBJ2-5 | TRBV6-5 | TRBD1 | many | TGTGCCAGCAGTACAGCACGACAGGGACGGGAGACCCAGTACTTC | CASSTARQGRETQYF
TRBJ2-1 | TRBV12-3/TRBV12-4 | TRBD2 | many | TGTGCCACAGAGCGGGACTCCTACAATGAGCAGTTCTTC | CATERDSYNEQFF
TRBJ2-3 | TRBV7-6 | NA | many | TGTGCCAGCAGCTCCTTGTCGGGAGATACGCAGTATTTT | CASSSLSGDTQYF
TRBJ1-1 | TRBV19 | TRBD1 | NA | TGTGCCAGTAGTACATACCTGACAGGGGGCACTGAAGCTTTCTTT | CASSTYLTGGTEAFF
TRBJ2-5 | TRBV5-6 | NA | many | TGTGCCAGCAGCTTGGCCGCGCGTGATGGGACCCAGTACTTC | CASSLAARDGTQYF